What follows is one T cell receptor (beta chain) and its context. Its specificity is unknown. Germline values: CDR1 LGHDT, CDR2 YNNKEL (reference sequence). This CDR3 is built from 13 residues. V was shortened by 0 bases and J by 10 bases, with 10 bases between the two germline ends. Data came from immunoSEQ multiplex PCR; TCRdb stores just in-frame clones and leaves some out. In the table there are around 340,000 clones, 88% of which are singletons. This sample was included in a study of Ad26.COV2.S vaccination and SARS-CoV-2 variants. Overall study context: Dosing was one shot or two shots 56 days apart. Study-level findings and limits: The study found similar non-spike TCR breadth in vaccine and placebo recipients.

Treatment given: 15 to 20 received Ad26.COV2.S at low or high dose, single or two shots; 5 received placebo; per-sample allocation not given. After the first vaccine or placebo injection, samples were drawn on day 63. The sequence was collected from a person between 18 and 65 years old who received the Ad26.COV2.S COVID-19 vaccine or a placebo. The chain has TRBV3-1 (or the pseudogene TRBV3-2) and TRBJ2-1; D is undetermined. This material consisted of peripheral blood, taken in a trial of Ad26.COV2.S vaccine versus placebo. Written as DNA, the CDR3 is TGTGCCAGCAGCCAAGATCAGGCAGCCGAGCAGTTCTTC. Translating it yields CASSQDQAAEQFF.